The 27 T cell receptor beta chains below come from one sample, sequenced in a study of blood T cell repertoires in COVID-19. Produced via immunoSEQ multiplex PCR; TCRdb's table is partial and in-frame only. The data hold approximately 160,000 clones, with around 84% observed a single time. Sequenced material: peripheral blood. Source of these receptors: a woman in her sixties with COVID-19, enrolled during active disease.

This clone was detected only once. The rearrangement uses TRBV6-5 and TRBJ1-2, with 10 bases lining up with TRBD1. V shed 5 bases and J 8 bases; nucleotides not matched to a gene: 11. The CDR3 is 15 residues long. Germline-derived CDR1 and CDR2 are MNHEY and SVGAGI. In DNA form, the CDR3 reads TGTGCCAGCAGTACTGGGACAGGGGCCTTGCGGGGCTACACCTTC. Protein: CASSTGTGALRGYTF.

The chain carries TRBV6-1 and TRBJ1-2; D uncertain. V was clipped by 2 bases and J by 1 base, with 5 bases between them. There are 13 residues in the CDR3. In germline, CDR1 is MNHNS, CDR2 SASEGT. Written as DNA, the CDR3 is TGTGCCAGCAGTGAAAGCCGTAACTATGGCTACACCTTC. It codes for CASSESRNYGYTF.

This clone was recorded a few times. This sequence joins TRBV18 and TRBJ2-3, with D perhaps matching TRBD2 (6 bases). The CDR3 has 15 residues. CDR1 and CDR2 (germline): KGHSH, LQKENI. The V gene lost 4 bases and the J gene lost 0 bases, with 11 bases spanning the gap. Here the CDR3 reads CASSLVAESTDTQYF. The CDR3 coding sequence is TGTGCCAGCTCACTTGTAGCGGAGAGCACAGATACGCAGTATTTT.

The V gene is TRBV4-1, the J gene TRBJ1-1; TRBD1 is a possible D gene (5 bases). There are 15 residues in the CDR3. V shed 8 bases and J shed 1 base, with 17 bases lying between them. Germline V gene lookup returns CDR1 MGHRA and CDR2 YSYEKL. DNA for the CDR3: TGCGCCAGCGCAAAAGGGGCCTTGGCGAACACTGAAGCTTTCTTT. This gives the protein CASAKGALANTEAFF.

CDR3 amino acids: CAICHPGQWRAFF. CDR3 bases: TGTGCCATCTGCCATCCTGGACAATGGAGAGCTTTCTTT. The chain has TRBV28 and TRBJ1-1; the D gene is possibly TRBD1 (5 bases). The CDR3 runs to 13 residues. With 10 bases removed from V and 10 bases from J, the gap between germline ends came to 22 bases. Germline V lookup: CDR1 MDHEN, CDR2 SYDVKM. The variable domain in full, with the rest retrieved from reference TRBV28 and TRBJ1-1, is DVKVTQSSRYLVKRTGEKVFLECVQDMDHENMFWYRQDPGLGLRLIYFSYDVKMKEKGDIPEGYSVSREKKERFSLILESASTNQTSMYLCAICHPGQWRAFFGQGTRLTVV.

V is TRBV3-1 (or the pseudogene TRBV3-2) and J is TRBJ2-3, with a possible D match to TRBD1 (6 bases). Germline V gives CDR1 LGHDT, CDR2 YNNKEL (reference sequence). The V end lost 4 bases, the J end lost 3 bases, and 11 bases lay between the germline ends. There are 14 residues in the CDR3. CDR3 protein: CASSRGRGTDTQYF. Written as DNA, the CDR3 is TGTGCCAGCAGCCGTGGCAGGGGAACAGATACGCAGTATTTT.

This chain uses TRBV11-3 with TRBJ2-5; the D gene is possibly TRBD1 (5 bases). V lost 5 bases to trimming and J lost 1 base, with 11 bases between them. CDR3 length equals 14 residues. CDR1 and CDR2 (germline): SGHNT, YENEEA. The CDR3 DNA is TGTGCCAGCAGCGCCCGACAGTTCCAAGAGACCCAGTACTTC. It codes for CASSARQFQETQYF.

This rearrangement joins TRBV19 to TRBJ2-7, with 9 bases fitting TRBD1. Germline CDR1 is LNHDA and CDR2 is SQIVND (reference sequence). J lost 1 base, V lost 3 bases, and 4 bases had no gene match. The CDR3 is made up of 15 amino acids. Written as DNA, the CDR3 is TGTGCCAGTAGTATCGGACAGGGGAGGTCCTACGAGCAGTACTTC. It is translated as CASSIGQGRSYEQYF.

The chain combines TRBV18 with TRBJ2-7; 10 bases match TRBD2. Germline CDR1 KGHSH, CDR2 LQKENI. CDR3 length equals 14 residues. With V trimmed by 3 bases and J by 4 bases, 3 bases remained unmatched. DNA for the CDR3: TGTGCCAGCTCACCTTCTAGCGGGAGTTACGAGCAGTACTTC. Translating gives CASSPSSGSYEQYF.

This clone was seen just once. V is TRBV11-2 and J is TRBJ1-6, with unresolved D. V lost 3 bases and J 4 bases, leaving 7 bases between the germline ends. Germline CDR1 SGHAT, CDR2 FQNNGV. The CDR3 sequence is 14 residues long. In DNA, the CDR3 is TGTGCCAGCAGCTTCCCCGTTTATAATTCACCCCTCCACTTT. Its protein product is CASSFPVYNSPLHF.

This chain connects TRBV5-4 to TRBJ1-5; D not resolved. From germline, CDR1 is SGHNT and CDR2 YYREEE (reference sequence). The CDR3 extends over 15 amino acids. V lost 0 bases to trimming and J lost 1 base, with 8 bases between them. CDR3 sequence: CASSLGGQSNQPQHF. For the CDR3, the DNA is TGTGCCAGCAGCTTGGGAGGCCAGAGCAATCAGCCCCAGCATTTT.

The gene calls are TRBV5-6 and TRBJ2-3; 10 bases agree with TRBD2. In germline, CDR1 is SGHDT, CDR2 YYEEEE. The CDR3 length is 15 residues. Germline trimming cut 2 bases from V and 3 bases from J; bases unmatched to any gene: 3. The CDR3 is CASSFTSGKTDTQYF. DNA of the CDR3: TGTGCCAGCAGCTTTACTAGCGGGAAGACAGATACGCAGTATTTT.

The chain combines TRBV5-1 with TRBJ2-1; 7 nucleotides line up with TRBD1. The CDR3 runs 15 residues. Per the germline V gene, CDR1 is SGHRS and CDR2 is YFSETQ. V was pared by 4 bases and J by 5 bases, with 9 bases of the junction left unmatched. The DNA for the CDR3 is TGCGCCAGCAGCCGGACCGGGACAGATCACAATGAGCAGTTCTTC. It codes for CASSRTGTDHNEQFF.

V and J are TRBV13 and TRBJ1-3; TRBD1 aligns across 10 bases. The ends lost 5 bases at V and 3 bases at J; junction bases unmatched: 4. Looked up from germline, CDR1 is PRHDT and CDR2 is FYEKMQ (reference sequence). CDR3 size: 15 residues. CDR3 sequence reads: CASSGTGARGNTIYF. In nucleotides, the CDR3 is TGTGCCAGCAGCGGGACAGGGGCTCGTGGAAACACCATATATTTT.

V gene TRBV3-1 (or the pseudogene TRBV3-2) combines with J gene TRBJ2-7; TRBD1 is a possible D gene (6 bases). Trimming cost V 4 bases and J 4 bases, with 17 bases left between them. This CDR3 has 15 residues. Germline loops: CDR1 LGHDT, CDR2 YNNKEL (reference sequence). The chain's CDR3 is CASSLAWDTLYEQYF. CDR3 nucleotides: TGTGCCAGCAGCCTCGCCTGGGACACCCTTTACGAGCAGTACTTC.

This clone was seen ten or more times. The chain is built from TRBV6-2 or TRBV6-3 and TRBJ1-2, with 9 bases aligning to TRBD1. Germline V gene sequence: CDR1 MNHEY, CDR2 SVGEGT. V gave up 7 bases and J gave up 6 bases; unmatched junction bases: 9. CDR3 length: 14 residues. The CDR3: CASTPSGTGNGYTF. Written as DNA, the CDR3 is TGTGCCAGCACCCCCTCCGGGACAGGGAATGGCTACACCTTC.

The rearrangement links TRBV9 to TRBJ1-2, with a possible D match to TRBD1 (5 bases). The germline V gene has CDR1 SGDLS and CDR2 YYNGEE. V was shortened by 3 bases and J by 1 base, with 7 bases between the two germline ends. The CDR3 extends over 13 amino acids. The CDR3 region has the DNA TGTGCCAGCAGCGCAGGGAATAACTATGGCTACACCTTC. This sequence encodes CASSAGNNYGYTF.

This chain connects TRBV7-9 to TRBJ2-5, with TRBD1 as a possible D gene (5 bases). V lost 4 bases to trimming and J lost 3 bases, with 15 bases between them. The CDR3 is made up of 15 amino acids. In germline, CDR1 is SEHNR, CDR2 FQNEAQ (reference sequence). The CDR3 region is CASSSDFRAEETQYF. The DNA of the CDR3 is TGTGCCAGCAGCTCTGACTTCAGGGCGGAAGAGACCCAGTACTTC.

This clone has more than one count but fewer than ten. The V call is TRBV21-1, the J call TRBJ2-7; TRBD1, the table's D call, was not compared with the DNA. TRBV21-1 is recorded as a pseudogene. The CDR3 totals 14 residues. CDR3 in amino acids: CASSKVDSPYEQYV. CDR3 DNA: TGTGCCAGCAGCAAAGTTGACAGCCCCTACGAGCAGTACGTC.

The rearrangement joins TRBV7-3 to TRBJ2-5; 7 nucleotides match TRBD1. The CDR3 loop spans 16 amino acids. With V trimmed by 1 base and J by 7 bases, 12 bases remained unmatched. Per germline, CDR1 SGHTA and CDR2 FQGTGA. CDR3 in amino acids: CASSLRGTGDGATQYF. The CDR3 DNA sequence: TGTGCCAGCAGCTTAAGGGGTACAGGGGATGGGGCGACCCAGTACTTC.

Details on this clone: A junction boundary mismatches the germline segment, possibly from a read error. The DNA of the CDR3 is TGTGCCAGCAGTCAAGATCCTAGCGTTATTATCAATGAGCAGTTCTTC. It is translated as CASSQDPSVIINEQFF. The genes are TRBV3-1 (or the pseudogene TRBV3-2) and TRBJ2-1; D is possibly TRBD2 (6 bases). CDR3 length: 16 residues. CDR1 and CDR2 from the germline V gene are LGHDT and YNNKEL (reference sequence).

V is TRBV6-5 and J is TRBJ1-6, with a tentative D call TRBD1 (5 bases). Germline CDR1 MNHEY, CDR2 SVGAGI. The CDR3 sequence is 14 residues long. V lost 8 bases to trimming and J lost 6 bases, with 14 bases between them. The CDR3 loop reads CASLTTGINSPLHF. CDR3 DNA: TGTGCCAGCCTCACTACAGGAATTAATTCACCCCTCCACTTT.

In nucleotides, the CDR3 is TGTGCCAGTAGGAGGGACAGGGGAACTACTGGAAACACCATATATTTT. Translated: CASRRDRGTTGNTIYF. The chain combines TRBV19 with TRBJ1-3; TRBD1 matches 10 bases. From germline, CDR1 is LNHDA and CDR2 SQIVND (reference sequence). Trimming cost V 6 bases and J 2 bases; bases outside gene matches: 7. The CDR3 has 16 residues.

The V and J genes are TRBV14 and TRBJ1-2, with 7 bases matching TRBD1. This CDR3 is 18 amino acids long. Per germline, CDR1 SGHDN and CDR2 FVKESK. Germline trimming cut 0 bases from V and 1 base from J; bases unmatched to any gene: 11. The chain's CDR3 is CASSQDKTGDFVNYGYTF. DNA for the CDR3: TGTGCCAGCAGCCAAGATAAAACAGGGGATTTCGTTAACTATGGCTACACCTTC.

V is TRBV5-6 and J is TRBJ1-4; D is undetermined. Per germline, CDR1 SGHDT and CDR2 YYEEEE. V dropped 0 bases and J dropped 2 bases, with 5 bases sitting between them. The CDR3 is 14 amino acids. The CDR3 loop reads CASSLEQTNEKLFF. The CDR3 region has the DNA TGTGCCAGCAGCTTGGAACAGACTAATGAAAAACTGTTTTTT. Full variable domain (outside the CDR3, taken from reference TRBV5-6 and TRBJ1-4): DAGVTQSPTHLIKTRGQQVTLRCSPKSGHDTVSWYQQALGQGPQFIFQYYEEEERQRGNFPDRFSGHQFPNYSSELNVNALLLGDSALYLCASSLEQTNEKLFFGSGTQLSVL.

The chain uses TRBV7-9 and TRBJ2-3, with 16 nucleotides matching TRBD2. J lost 8 bases, V lost 6 bases, and 8 bases had no gene match. Germline lookup yields CDR1 SEHNR and CDR2 FQNEAQ (reference sequence). This CDR3 has 16 residues. This chain's CDR3 is CASSPGTSGGAGTQYF. CDR3 in DNA: TGTGCCAGCAGTCCCGGGACTAGCGGGGGGGCCGGTACGCAGTATTTT.

This chain joins TRBV6-5 and TRBJ2-7; 8 bases line up with TRBD1. Germline V lookup: CDR1 MNHEY, CDR2 SVGAGI. J lost 6 bases, V lost 0 bases, and 4 bases had no gene match. This CDR3 is built from 14 residues. The CDR3 sequence is CASSYSRGLLEQYF. The CDR3 DNA reads as TGTGCCAGCAGTTACTCCAGGGGGCTCCTCGAGCAGTACTTC.